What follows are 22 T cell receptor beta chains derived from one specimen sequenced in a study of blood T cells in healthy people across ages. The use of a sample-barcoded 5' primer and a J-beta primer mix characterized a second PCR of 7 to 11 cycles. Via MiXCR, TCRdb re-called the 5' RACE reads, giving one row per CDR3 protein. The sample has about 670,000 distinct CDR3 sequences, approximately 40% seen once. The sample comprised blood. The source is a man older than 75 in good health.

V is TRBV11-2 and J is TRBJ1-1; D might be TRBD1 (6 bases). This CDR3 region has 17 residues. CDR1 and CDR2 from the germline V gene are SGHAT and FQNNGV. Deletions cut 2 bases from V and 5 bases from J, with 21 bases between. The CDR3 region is CASSLYNGGLLGTEAFF. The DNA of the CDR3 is TGTGCCAGCAGCTTATATAATGGGGGGCTGTTGGGTACTGAAGCTTTCTTT.

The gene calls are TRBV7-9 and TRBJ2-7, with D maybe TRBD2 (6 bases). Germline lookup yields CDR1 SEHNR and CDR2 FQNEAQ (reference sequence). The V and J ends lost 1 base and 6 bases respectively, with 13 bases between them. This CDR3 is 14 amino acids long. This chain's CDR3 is CASSLGGASFEQYF. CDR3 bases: TGTGCCAGCAGCTTAGGCGGGGCCAGCTTCGAGCAGTACTTC.

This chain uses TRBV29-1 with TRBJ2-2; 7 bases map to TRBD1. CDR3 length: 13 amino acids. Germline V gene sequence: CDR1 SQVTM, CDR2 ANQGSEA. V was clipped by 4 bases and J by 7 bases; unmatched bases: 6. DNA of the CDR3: TGCAGCGTTGTGACAGGGTGGGGCGGGGAGCTGTTTTTT. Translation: CSVVTGWGGELFF.

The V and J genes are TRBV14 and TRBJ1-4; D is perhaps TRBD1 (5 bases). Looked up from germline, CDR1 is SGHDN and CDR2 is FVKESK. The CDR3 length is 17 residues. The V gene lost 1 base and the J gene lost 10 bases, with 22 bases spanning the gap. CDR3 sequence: CASSQALMASQGAKLFF. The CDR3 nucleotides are TGTGCCAGCAGCCAAGCTCTCATGGCATCCCAAGGGGCAAAACTGTTTTTT.

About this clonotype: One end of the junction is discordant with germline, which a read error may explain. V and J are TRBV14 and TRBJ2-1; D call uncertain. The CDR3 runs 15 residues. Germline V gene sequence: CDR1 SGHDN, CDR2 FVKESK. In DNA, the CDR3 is TGTGCCTGCAGCCAGGAGCGTTTCAGGACGAATGAGCAGTTCTTC. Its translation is CACSQERFRTNEQFF.

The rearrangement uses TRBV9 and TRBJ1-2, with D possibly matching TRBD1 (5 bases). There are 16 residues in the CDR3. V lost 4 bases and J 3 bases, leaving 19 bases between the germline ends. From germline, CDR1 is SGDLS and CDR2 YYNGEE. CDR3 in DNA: TGTGCCAGCAGCCCGTTGGGGGAGGGCAGTTACTATGGCTACACCTTC. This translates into CASSPLGEGSYYGYTF.

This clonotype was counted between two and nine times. CDR3 sequence: CASSYSSGTGVSYEQYF. Written as DNA, the CDR3 is TGTGCCAGCAGTTACTCGAGCGGGACAGGGGTCTCCTACGAGCAGTACTTC. V is TRBV6-5 and J is TRBJ2-7; 10 nucleotides align to TRBD1. The CDR3 consists of 17 residues. Germline V lookup: CDR1 MNHEY, CDR2 SVGAGI. Trimming took 0 bases from V and 0 from J; bases not matched to a gene: 5.

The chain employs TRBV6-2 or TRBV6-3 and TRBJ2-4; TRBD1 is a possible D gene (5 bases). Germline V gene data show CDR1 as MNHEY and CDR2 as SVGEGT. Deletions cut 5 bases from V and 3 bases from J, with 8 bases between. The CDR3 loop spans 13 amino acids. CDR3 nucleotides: TGTGCCAGCAGTCACAGGTACAAAAACATTCAGTACTTC. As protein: CASSHRYKNIQYF.

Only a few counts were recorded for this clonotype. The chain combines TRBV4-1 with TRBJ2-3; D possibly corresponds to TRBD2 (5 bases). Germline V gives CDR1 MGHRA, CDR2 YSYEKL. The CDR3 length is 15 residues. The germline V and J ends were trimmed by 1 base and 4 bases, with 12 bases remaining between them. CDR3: CASSQGLAPSDTQYF. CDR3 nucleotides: TGCGCCAGCAGCCAAGGGCTAGCCCCCTCAGATACGCAGTATTTT.

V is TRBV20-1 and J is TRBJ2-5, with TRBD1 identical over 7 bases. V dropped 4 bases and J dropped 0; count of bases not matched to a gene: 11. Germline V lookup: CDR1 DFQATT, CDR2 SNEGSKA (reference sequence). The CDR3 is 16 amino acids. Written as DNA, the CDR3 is TGCAGTGCTATCTCCGGGACAGAGACGTACCAAGAGACCCAGTACTTC. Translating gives CSAISGTETYQETQYF.

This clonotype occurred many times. CDR3 DNA: TGCAGCGTTGAAGACCTGCTCCGGGACTACCTAGCAGATACGCAGTATTTT. Encoded protein: CSVEDLLRDYLADTQYF. The V gene is TRBV29-1, the J gene TRBJ2-3; 7 bases line up with TRBD2. The CDR3 runs 17 residues. V shed 0 bases and J 4 bases; nucleotides not matched to a gene: 13. Germline V lookup: CDR1 SQVTM, CDR2 ANQGSEA.

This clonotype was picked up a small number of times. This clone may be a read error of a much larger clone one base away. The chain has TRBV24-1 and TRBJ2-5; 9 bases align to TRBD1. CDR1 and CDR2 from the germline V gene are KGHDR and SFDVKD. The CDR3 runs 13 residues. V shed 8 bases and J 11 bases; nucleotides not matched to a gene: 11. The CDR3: CATMRDRVHEQYF. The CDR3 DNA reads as TGTGCCACCATGCGGGACAGGGTTCATGAGCAGTACTTC.

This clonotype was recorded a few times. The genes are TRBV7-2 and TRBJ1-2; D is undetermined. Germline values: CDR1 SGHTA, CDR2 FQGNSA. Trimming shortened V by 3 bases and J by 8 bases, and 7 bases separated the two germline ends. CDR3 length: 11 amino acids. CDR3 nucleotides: TGTGCCAGCAGCTTTGTCAGCGGCTACACCTTC. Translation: CASSFVSGYTF.

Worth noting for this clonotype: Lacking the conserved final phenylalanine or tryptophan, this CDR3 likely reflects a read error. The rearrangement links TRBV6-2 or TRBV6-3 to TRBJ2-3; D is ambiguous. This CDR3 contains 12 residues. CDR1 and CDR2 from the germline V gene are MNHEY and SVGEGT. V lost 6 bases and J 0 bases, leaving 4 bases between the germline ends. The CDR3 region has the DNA TGTGCCAGCAGAAAAAGCACAGATACGCAGTATCTT. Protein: CASRKSTDTQYL.

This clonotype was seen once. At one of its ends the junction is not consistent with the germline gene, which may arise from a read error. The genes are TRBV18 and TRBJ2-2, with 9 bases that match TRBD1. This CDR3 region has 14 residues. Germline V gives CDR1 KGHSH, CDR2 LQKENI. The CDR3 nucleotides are TGTGCCAGCTCCCGAGGGACAGGGACCGGGGGGCTGTTTTTT. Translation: CASSRGTGTGGLFF.

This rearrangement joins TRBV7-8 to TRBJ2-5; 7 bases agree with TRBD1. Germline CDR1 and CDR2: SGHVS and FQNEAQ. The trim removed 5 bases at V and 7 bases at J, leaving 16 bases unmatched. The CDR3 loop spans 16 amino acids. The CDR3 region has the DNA TGTGCCAGCAGCATACGGGACAGTACTCAAAGGGGGACCCAGTACTTC. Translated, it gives CASSIRDSTQRGTQYF.

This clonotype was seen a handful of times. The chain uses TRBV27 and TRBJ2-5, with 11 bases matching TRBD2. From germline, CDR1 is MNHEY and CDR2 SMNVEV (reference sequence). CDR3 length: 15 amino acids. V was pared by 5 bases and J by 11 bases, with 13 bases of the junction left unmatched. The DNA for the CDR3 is TGTGCCAGCAGTAACCTAGCGGGGGGTTTTCAAGAGCAGTACTTC. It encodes CASSNLAGGFQEQYF.

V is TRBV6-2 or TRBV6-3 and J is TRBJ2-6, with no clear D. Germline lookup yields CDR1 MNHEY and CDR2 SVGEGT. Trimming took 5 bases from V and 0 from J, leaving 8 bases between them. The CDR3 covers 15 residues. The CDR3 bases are TGTGCCAGCAGTCACCCGTCCTCTGGGGCCAACGTCCTGACTTTC. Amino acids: CASSHPSSGANVLTF.

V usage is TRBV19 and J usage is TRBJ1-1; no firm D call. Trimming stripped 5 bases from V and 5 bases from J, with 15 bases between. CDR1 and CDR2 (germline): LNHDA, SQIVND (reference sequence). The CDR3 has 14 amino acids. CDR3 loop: CASSPADFRTEAFF. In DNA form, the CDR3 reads TGTGCCAGTAGTCCCGCGGATTTTCGGACTGAAGCTTTCTTT.

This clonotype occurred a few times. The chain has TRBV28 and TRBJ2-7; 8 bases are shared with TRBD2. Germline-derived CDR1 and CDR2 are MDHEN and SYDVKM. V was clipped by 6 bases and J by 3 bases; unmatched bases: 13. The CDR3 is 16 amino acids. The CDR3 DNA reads TGTGCCAGCAGGACCCCCGGGCTAGCGGGTATCTACGAGCAGTACTTC. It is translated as CASRTPGLAGIYEQYF.

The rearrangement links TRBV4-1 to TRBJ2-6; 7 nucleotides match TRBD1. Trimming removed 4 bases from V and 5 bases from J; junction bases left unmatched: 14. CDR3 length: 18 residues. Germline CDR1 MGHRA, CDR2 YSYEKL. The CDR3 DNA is TGCGCCAGCAGCCCGAGGACTTTAGGGGGCGAGAGGGCCAACGTCCTGACTTTC. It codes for CASSPRTLGGERANVLTF.

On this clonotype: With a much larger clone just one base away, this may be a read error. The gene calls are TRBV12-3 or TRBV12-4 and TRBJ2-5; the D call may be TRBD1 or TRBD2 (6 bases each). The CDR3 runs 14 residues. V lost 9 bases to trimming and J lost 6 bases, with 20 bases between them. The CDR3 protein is CARRGDSGHKTQYF. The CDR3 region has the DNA TGTGCCAGGAGGGGGGACTCCGGCCACAAGACCCAGTACTTC.